The clone carrying this T cell receptor (beta chain) was recorded at least ten times. Its antigen is as yet unknown. What was amplified from RNA transcripts were TCR beta CDR3 regions. RT-PCR in the first round (using the HTBI primer set) targeted the TCR CDR3. One entry per CDR3 protein, called by TCRdb with MiXCR from the multiplex PCR reads. The sample lists hundreds of thousands of distinct CDR3 sequences, approximately 15% occurring once. The source of the sample is a study of T cells in Graves' hyperthyroidism and ophthalmopathy. Study as a whole: At the time of initial diagnosis and before any treatment, peripheral blood was collected. Findings and limits, study-wide: Ophthalmopathy was separated from stable hyperthyroidism by a 13 V-J model.

Germline CDR1 reads DFQATT; CDR2 reads SNEGSKA (reference sequence). The CDR3 contains 15 residues. V lost 4 bases to trimming and J lost 0 bases, with 14 bases between them. The chain has TRBV20-1 and TRBJ2-3, with D perhaps assigned TRBD1 or TRBD2 (5 bases each). The sequence was collected from a woman aged 18-29 years with Graves' hyperthyroidism. Sequencing input: blood. This CDR3 is CSATSGTASTDTQYF. The CDR3 DNA is TGCAGTGCTACCTCCGGGACCGCTAGCACAGATACGCAGTATTTT.